A selection of T cell receptor beta chains follows, all from one sample in a study of T cells in Graves' hyperthyroidism and ophthalmopathy. One entry per CDR3 protein results from TCRdb running MiXCR on the multiplex PCR reads. The sample contains approximately 610,000 distinct CDR3 sequences, over 15% of which appear only once. Specimen: blood. These receptor sequences come from a young woman with Graves' hyperthyroidism. Both conserved end residues are trimmed from each CDR3.

J: TRBJ1-5
V: TRBV15
CDR3: ATSTQDQPQH

J: TRBJ1-5
V: TRBV20-1
CDR3: SAVSLGDLGQPQH

J: TRBJ2-6
V: TRBV6-1
CDR3: ASREARPSGANVLT

J: TRBJ2-7
V: TRBV5-5
CDR3: ASSDAAGLFHEQY

J: TRBJ2-7
V: TRBV6-2/TRBV6-3
CDR3: ASSSGTSEY

J: TRBJ2-7
V: TRBV27
CDR3: ASSFLRTGGYEQY

J: TRBJ2-3
V: TRBV6-1
CDR3: ASTPGAGVSDTQY

J: TRBJ2-7
V: TRBV7-2
CDR3: ASTTTQGSYEQY

J: TRBJ1-5
V: TRBV19
CDR3: ASSTPYRQNSNQPQH

J: TRBJ2-7
V: TRBV28
CDR3: ASRRTEGSYEQY

J: TRBJ1-2
V: TRBV7-2
CDR3: ASSPRGQGANYGYT

J: TRBJ2-7
V: TRBV12-3/TRBV12-4
CDR3: ASSLAGLLEQY

J: TRBJ1-1
V: TRBV4-1
CDR3: ASSQFPLDSLNTEAF